A selection of T cell receptor beta chains follows, all from one sample in a study of blood T cell repertoires in COVID-19. Produced via immunoSEQ multiplex PCR; TCRdb's table is partial and in-frame only. The sample records 300,000 to 400,000 clones, 75% to 90% being singletons. Sequencing input: PBMCs or T cells enriched from blood (not recorded which). The source is a man younger than 40 who had recovered from COVID-19. The CDR3 runs from the conserved cysteine through the conserved F or W. A D gene is named only where the DNA matches it firmly. The size of a clone is reported for some rows only, either as once, few or many, or as a class for expanded clones.

size: .
V: TRBV30
J: TRBJ1-2
D: TRBD1
CDR3: CAWAHPDRVGYGYTF
DNA: TGTGCCTGGGCGCACCCGGACAGGGTCGGGTATGGCTACACCTTC

size: .
V: TRBV25-1
J: TRBJ2-7
D: TRBD1
CDR3: CASSIPGQTLSCREQYF
DNA: TGTGCCAGCAGCATACCGGGACAGACCCTTTCATGTAGGGAGCAGTACTTC

size: once
V: TRBV23-1
J: TRBJ1-5
D: .
CDR3: CASSQSRRQTFNQPQHF
DNA: TGCGCCAGCAGTCAATCGCGGCGACAGACATTCAATCAGCCCCAGCATTTT

size: .
V: TRBV19
J: TRBJ1-5
D: TRBD1
CDR3: CASSLQGAWNQPQHF
DNA: TGTGCCAGTAGTCTACAGGGGGCTTGGAATCAGCCCCAGCATTTT

size: .
V: TRBV9
J: TRBJ2-5
D: .
CDR3: CASSVGRGQETQYF
DNA: TGTGCCAGCAGCGTAGGGAGGGGCCAAGAGACCCAGTACTTC

size: .
V: TRBV5-1
J: TRBJ2-5
D: TRBD1
CDR3: CASSLQGKETQYF
DNA: TGCGCCAGCAGCTTACAGGGGAAGGAGACCCAGTACTTC

size: .
V: TRBV10-1
J: TRBJ2-5
D: TRBD1
CDR3: CASSEGTETQETQYF
DNA: TGCGCCAGCAGTGAGGGGACAGAGACCCAAGAGACCCAGTACTTC

size: .
V: TRBV5-1
J: TRBJ1-4
D: .
CDR3: CASSLSKQEKLFF
DNA: TGCGCCAGCAGCTTAAGTAAACAGGAAAAACTGTTTTTT

size: .
V: TRBV5-1
J: TRBJ2-3
D: .
CDR3: CASGGDPTDTQYF
DNA: TGCGCCAGCGGCGGGGACCCCACAGATACGCAGTATTTT

size: once
V: TRBV21-1
J: TRBJ2-2
D: .
CDR3: CASSNNPWSGATGELFF
DNA: TGTGCCAGCAGCAATAACCCTTGGAGCGGGGCCACCGGGGAGCTGTTTTTT

size: .
V: TRBV5-4
J: TRBJ2-3
D: .
CDR3: CASSLIQSTDTQYF
DNA: TGTGCCAGCAGCTTGATACAAAGCACAGATACGCAGTATTTT

size: .
V: TRBV18
J: TRBJ1-3
D: .
CDR3: CASSPLGGQYSGNTIYF
DNA: TGTGCCAGCTCACCCCTCGGAGGACAGTACTCTGGAAACACCATATATTTT

size: .
V: TRBV7-8
J: TRBJ1-5
D: .
CDR3: CASSLLGAAPNQPQHF
DNA: TGTGCCAGCAGCTTACTGGGGGCTGCTCCCAATCAGCCCCAGCATTTT

size: .
V: TRBV18
J: TRBJ2-3
D: TRBD2
CDR3: CASSPSSGIYTDTQYF
DNA: TGTGCCAGCTCACCAAGTAGCGGGATTTACACAGATACGCAGTATTTT

size: .
V: TRBV5-8
J: TRBJ1-5
D: TRBD1
CDR3: CASSPQGEAGRPQHF
DNA: TGTGCCAGCAGCCCCCAGGGGGAGGCCGGGAGGCCCCAGCATTTT

size: .
V: TRBV6-2/TRBV6-3
J: TRBJ2-1
D: TRBD2
CDR3: CASSYSNSGGPGEQFF
DNA: TGTGCCAGCAGTTACTCGAATAGCGGGGGGCCCGGTGAGCAGTTCTTC

size: .
V: TRBV6-5
J: TRBJ1-4
D: .
CDR3: CASRRDLTTNEKLFF
DNA: TGTGCCAGCAGGCGGGACTTAACAACTAATGAAAAACTGTTTTTT

size: .
V: TRBV4-1
J: TRBJ1-2
D: .
CDR3: CASSQVTAGGYTF
DNA: TGCGCCAGCAGCCAGGTGACAGCAGGCGGCTACACCTTC